The next 27 T cell receptor beta chains were all read from a single sample in a study of cytomegalovirus exposure and HLA in healthy donors. Primers included in the PCR were 60 Vbeta and 13 Jbeta primers. TCRdb's copy holds only in-frame clones and misses some; the assay was immunoSEQ multiplex PCR. The table has under 75,000 clones, 80% to 90% seen once. Sample: PBMCs. These receptors were taken from a woman aged 25 to 39 in good health and CMV-seronegative.

This chain uses TRBV28 with TRBJ1-5, with 9 nucleotides matching TRBD1. Germline values: CDR1 MDHEN, CDR2 SYDVKM. The ends lost 5 bases at V and 7 bases at J; junction bases unmatched: 12. There are 16 residues in the CDR3. CDR3 sequence reads: CASSPTGTGIEQPQHF. The CDR3 DNA reads TGTGCCAGCAGTCCGACCGGGACAGGGATCGAACAGCCCCAGCATTTT.

V is TRBV19 and J is TRBJ1-1; the D gene is possibly TRBD1 (5 bases). V was cut by 3 bases and J by 5 bases, with 25 bases left in between. Germline CDR1 LNHDA, CDR2 SQIVND (reference sequence). CDR3 length: 18 amino acids. The CDR3 loop reads CASSILPGLFTRSTEAFF. Written as DNA, the CDR3 is TGTGCCAGTAGTATCCTCCCGGGACTTTTTACGAGATCGACTGAAGCTTTCTTT.

V and J are TRBV10-3 and TRBJ2-5; the D gene is possibly TRBD2 (6 bases). The DNA end lines up better with TRBJ2-7; the J call may be wrong. The germline CDR1 and CDR2 sequences are ENHRY and SYGVKD. The CDR3 runs 16 residues. CDR3 nucleotides: TGTGCCACCAAAGTGGGCTTTGGAGGGGAGGCAAACGAGCAGTACTTC. Translated: CATKVGFGGEANEQYF.

On this clone itself: Sequence at one end of the junction differs from germline and may be a read error. The V call is TRBV7-7, the J call TRBJ2-5; D possibly corresponds to TRBD1 (6 bases). CDR3 length equals 15 residues. Germline loops: CDR1 SSHAT, CDR2 FNYEAQ (reference sequence). This CDR3 is CASSLVRGFRETQYF. DNA for the CDR3: TGTGCTAGCAGCTTAGTTAGGGGGTTTCGGGAGACCCAGTACTTC.

This chain connects TRBV7-8 to TRBJ2-7, with no clear D. CDR3 length equals 13 residues. The germline V gene has CDR1 SGHVS and CDR2 FQNEAQ. V shed 5 bases and J shed 5 bases, with 13 bases lying between them. CDR3 nucleotide sequence: TGTGCCAGCAGCCCCCGTGTAGCTAACGAGCAGTACTTC. Protein sequence: CASSPRVANEQYF. The full variable domain, with the rest looked up from reference TRBV7-8 and TRBJ2-7, is GAGVSQSPRYKVAKRGQDVALRCDPISGHVSLFWYQQALGQGPEFLTYFQNEAQLDKSGLPSDRFFAERPEGSVSTLKIQRTQQEDSAVYLCASSPRVANEQYFGPGTRLTVT.

The chain uses TRBV10-1 and TRBJ2-3; TRBD2 is a possible D gene (5 bases). The V end was cut by 4 bases, the J end by 5 bases, with 10 bases between. The CDR3 is 13 residues long. Germline loops: CDR1 WNHNN, CDR2 SYGVQD (reference sequence). The CDR3 reads CASSAGVVDTQYF. For the CDR3, the DNA is TGCGCCAGCAGTGCCGGGGTTGTAGATACGCAGTATTTT.

The rearrangement uses TRBV7-9 and TRBJ2-2; 11 nucleotides line up with TRBD1. The CDR3 length is 15 residues. The junction had 6 bases not matched to a gene; V was cut back by 5 bases and J by 7 bases. Germline CDR1 and CDR2: SEHNR and FQNEAQ (reference sequence). CDR3 amino acids: CASSADRGLDGELFF. CDR3 sequence (DNA): TGTGCCAGCAGCGCGGACAGGGGGCTTGACGGGGAGCTGTTTTTT.

The chain combines TRBV19 with TRBJ1-5, with D unclear. V was trimmed by 5 bases and J by 3 bases, leaving 14 bases between them. This CDR3 spans 15 amino acids. In germline, CDR1 is LNHDA, CDR2 SQIVND (reference sequence). CDR3 sequence: CASSSETGINQPQHF. The DNA of the CDR3 is TGTGCCAGTAGTTCCGAGACGGGAATCAATCAGCCCCAGCATTTT.

J is TRBJ1-1 and V is TRBV6-5; D might be TRBD1 (5 bases). The germline V gene has CDR1 MNHEY and CDR2 SVGAGI. V was trimmed by 5 bases and J by 7 bases, leaving 8 bases between them. CDR3 length equals 11 residues. The CDR3 reads CASSRQNEAFF. CDR3 sequence (DNA): TGTGCCAGCAGTCGACAGAATGAAGCTTTCTTT.

The V gene is TRBV7-9, the J gene TRBJ1-4; the D is unclear. The V end lost 2 bases, the J end lost 1 base, and 8 bases lay between the germline ends. The CDR3 covers 15 residues. Germline-derived CDR1 and CDR2 are SEHNR and FQNEAQ (reference sequence). The CDR3 DNA reads as TGTGCCAGCAGCTTATTGGGCAGAACTAATGAAAAACTGTTTTTT. The encoded protein is CASSLLGRTNEKLFF.

The chain uses TRBV6-4 and TRBJ1-5; D not certain. V shed 2 bases and J shed 7 bases, with 9 bases lying between them. From germline, CDR1 is MRHNA and CDR2 SNTAGT. The CDR3 totals 13 residues. The CDR3 spells CASSDNGGQPQHF. The CDR3 DNA reads TGTGCCAGCAGTGACAATGGAGGACAGCCCCAGCATTTT.

This chain joins TRBV7-9 and TRBJ1-1; D not certain. V shed 2 bases and J shed 2 bases, with 6 bases lying between them. Germline CDR1 is SEHNR and CDR2 is FQNEAQ (reference sequence). This CDR3 comprises 13 residues. The CDR3 here is CASSLNGNTEAFF. The CDR3 nucleotides read TGTGCCAGCAGCTTAAACGGTAACACTGAAGCTTTCTTT. Based on the CDR3 plus reference TRBV7-9 and TRBJ1-1, the full variable domain is DTGVSQNPRHKITKRGQNVTFRCDPISEHNRLYWYRQTLGQGPEFLTYFQNEAQLEKSRLLSDRFSAERPKGSFSTLEIQRTEQGDSAMYLCASSLNGNTEAFFGQGTRLTVV.

V usage is TRBV7-3 and J usage is TRBJ2-2, with TRBD2 identical over 7 bases. With V trimmed by 1 base and J by 7 bases, 6 bases remained unmatched. The CDR3 spans 15 residues. Germline V gene data show CDR1 as SGHTA and CDR2 as FQGTGA. The CDR3: CASSLIQRENGELFF. CDR3 DNA sequence: TGTGCCAGCAGCTTAATCCAGCGGGAAAACGGGGAGCTGTTTTTT.

The V and J genes are TRBV21-1 and TRBJ2-7; TRBD2, the table's D call, lacks a check against the DNA. TRBV21-1 is annotated as a pseudogene. The length of the CDR3 is 15 residues. CDR3 protein: CASSKALQEVYEQYF. The CDR3, as DNA: TGTGCCAGCAGCAAAGCGCTGCAGGAGGTCTACGAGCAGTACTTC.

V usage is TRBV7-2 and J usage is TRBJ2-3; TRBD2 might be the D (6 bases). Trimming cost V 3 bases and J 4 bases, with 17 bases left between them. From germline, CDR1 is SGHTA and CDR2 FQGNSA. The CDR3 contains 16 residues. CDR3 loop: CASSFDGRRVADTQYF. In nucleotides, the CDR3 is TGTGCCAGCAGCTTCGACGGGAGAAGGGTGGCAGATACGCAGTATTTT. Supplemented by reference TRBV7-2 and TRBJ2-3, the full variable domain reads GAGVSQSPSNKVTEKGKDVELRCDPISGHTALYWYRQSLGQGLEFLIYFQGNSAPDKSGLPSDRFSAERTGGSVSTLTIQRTQQEDSAVYLCASSFDGRRVADTQYFGPGTRLTVL.

The gene calls are TRBV6-1 and TRBJ2-7; TRBD2 agrees at 9 bases. The V and J ends lost 0 bases and 1 base, in that order; junction bases with no gene match: 7. Germline V gene sequence: CDR1 MNHNS, CDR2 SASEGT. There are 17 residues in the CDR3. CDR3: CASSEAVSGSSSYEQYF. The DNA for the CDR3 is TGTGCCAGCAGTGAAGCGGTTAGCGGGAGTAGTTCCTACGAGCAGTACTTC.

The chain carries TRBV27 and TRBJ1-2; TRBD1 aligns across 9 bases. The CDR3 contains 13 residues. V shed 7 bases and J 8 bases; nucleotides not matched to a gene: 8. Germline V lookup: CDR1 MNHEY, CDR2 SMNVEV (reference sequence). The chain's CDR3 is CASTPGTGRGYTF. DNA for the CDR3: TGTGCCAGCACCCCCGGGACAGGGAGAGGCTACACCTTC.

The chain recombines TRBV28 with TRBJ2-7, with no clear D. The germline V gene has CDR1 MDHEN and CDR2 SYDVKM. V was shortened by 5 bases and J by 12 bases, with 23 bases between the two germline ends. The CDR3 contains 14 residues. The DNA of the CDR3 is TGTGCCAGCAGTCCCCTAGAGCGTCCTGCAAGAGGGTACTTC. As protein: CASSPLERPARGYF.

The chain joins TRBV14 to TRBJ2-1; 11 positions match TRBD2. Germline V gene lookup returns CDR1 SGHDN and CDR2 FVKESK. This CDR3 has 19 residues. V was pared by 5 bases and J by 2 bases, with 14 bases of the junction left unmatched. The CDR3 DNA reads as TGTGCCAGCAGCGGCAGGGGGGGAGCTAGCGGGAGGCCCTACAATGAGCAGTTCTTC. Protein product: CASSGRGGASGRPYNEQFF.

Only a few counts were recorded for this clone. This chain joins TRBV7-9 and TRBJ2-7, with 7 bases matching TRBD1. Trimming took 7 bases from V and 0 from J; bases not matched to a gene: 9. Germline assignment: CDR1 SEHNR and CDR2 FQNEAQ (reference sequence). There are 15 residues in the CDR3. CDR3 bases: TGTGCCAGCACCCCGACAGGGCATATCTCCTACGAGCAGTACTTC. Translated, it gives CASTPTGHISYEQYF.

With respect to this clone: The junction and the germline gene differ at one end; a read error may be behind it. CDR3: CASSLGGSNTGELFF. The CDR3 DNA sequence: TGTGCTAGCAGTCTTGGGGGGTCGAACACCGGGGAGCTGTTTTTT. The J gene is TRBJ2-2, the V gene TRBV7-7; possibly TRBD2 for D (6 bases). Germline-derived CDR1 and CDR2 are SSHAT and FNYEAQ (reference sequence). CDR3 length: 15 amino acids.

In this sample, this clone turned up a few times. The V gene is TRBV5-1, the J gene TRBJ1-1, with D hard to call. This CDR3 contains 14 residues. V was shortened by 4 bases and J by 1 base, with 11 bases between the two germline ends. The V gene's germline CDR1 is SGHRS and CDR2 YFSETQ. The CDR3 region has the DNA TGCGCCAGCAGCAAGGAGCTACCGAACACTGAAGCTTTCTTT. This codes for CASSKELPNTEAFF. Looking up the rest from reference TRBV5-1 and TRBJ1-1 gives the full variable domain: KAGVTQTPRYLIKTRGQQVTLSCSPISGHRSVSWYQQTPGQGLQFLFEYFSETQRNKGNFPGRFSGRQFSNSRSEMNVSTLELGDSALYLCASSKELPNTEAFFGQGTRLTVV.

The chain recombines TRBV4-3 with TRBJ2-5, with 10 bases fitting TRBD1. The J call is uncertain, as TRBJ2-7 better fits the DNA end. Germline V lookup: CDR1 LGHNA, CDR2 YSLEER. The CDR3 spans 16 residues. The CDR3 reads CASSPFGTGVGGEQYF. The CDR3 DNA reads TGCGCCAGCAGCCCATTCGGGACAGGGGTTGGAGGCGAGCAGTACTTC.

J is TRBJ2-5 and V is TRBV28, with D possibly matching TRBD1 (6 bases). The ends were cut back, 2 bases at V and 2 bases at J, with 18 bases in the middle. Germline V gene sequence: CDR1 MDHEN, CDR2 SYDVKM. The CDR3 has 17 amino acids. This CDR3 is CASSLRLDRVLQETQYF. The CDR3 bases are TGTGCCAGCAGTTTAAGGTTGGACAGAGTATTACAAGAGACCCAGTACTTC.

The chain combines TRBV28 with TRBJ2-5; TRBD2 might be the D (6 bases). Trimming pared 7 bases from V and 5 bases from J, leaving 20 bases between. The CDR3 has 15 amino acids. Germline CDR1 reads MDHEN; CDR2 reads SYDVKM. CDR3 sequence: CASTRGSLGRETQYF. In nucleotides, the CDR3 is TGTGCCAGCACTCGAGGCAGTTTAGGGAGGGAGACCCAGTACTTC.

The genes are TRBV7-3 and TRBJ2-3; D ambiguous. Germline loops: CDR1 SGHTA, CDR2 FQGTGA. There are 14 residues in the CDR3. The V end was cut by 2 bases, the J end by 4 bases, with 10 bases between. The CDR3 DNA is TGTGCCAGCAGCTTAGTAGCAGCGCCAGATACGCAGTATTTT. Encoded protein: CASSLVAAPDTQYF.

V gene TRBV19 combines with J gene TRBJ2-7; TRBD2 agrees at 10 bases. V lost 6 bases, J lost 3 bases, and 5 bases stayed unmatched. Germline CDR1 reads LNHDA; CDR2 reads SQIVND (reference sequence). The CDR3 has 14 residues. The CDR3 spells CASREREGLYEQYF. DNA for the CDR3: TGTGCCAGTAGAGAGCGGGAGGGTCTCTACGAGCAGTACTTC.